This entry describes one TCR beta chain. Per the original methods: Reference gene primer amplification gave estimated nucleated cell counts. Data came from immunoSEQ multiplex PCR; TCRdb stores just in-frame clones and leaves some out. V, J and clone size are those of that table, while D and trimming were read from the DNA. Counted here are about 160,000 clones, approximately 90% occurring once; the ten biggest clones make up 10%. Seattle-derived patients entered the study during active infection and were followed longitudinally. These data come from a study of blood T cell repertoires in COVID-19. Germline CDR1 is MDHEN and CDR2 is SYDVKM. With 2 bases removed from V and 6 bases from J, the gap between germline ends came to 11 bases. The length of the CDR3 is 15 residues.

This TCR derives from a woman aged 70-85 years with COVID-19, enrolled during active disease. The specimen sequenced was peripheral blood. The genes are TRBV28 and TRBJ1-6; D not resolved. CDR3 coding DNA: TGTGCCAGCAGTTTAGATTTGGGAGTTAATTCACCCCTCCACTTT. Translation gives CASSLDLGVNSPLHF. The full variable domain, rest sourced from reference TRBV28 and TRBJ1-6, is DVKVTQSSRYLVKRTGEKVFLECVQDMDHENMFWYRQDPGLGLRLIYFSYDVKMKEKGDIPEGYSVSREKKERFSLILESASTNQTSMYLCASSLDLGVNSPLHFGNGTRLTVT.